This passage covers 9 T cell receptor beta chains from one sample sequenced in a study of blood T cell repertoires in COVID-19. Repertoires were generated with immunoSEQ multiplex PCR, while TCRdb's copy carries only in-frame clones and drops some. The table has about 73,000 clones, roughly 80% seen once. Sequences were obtained from peripheral blood. These receptors were taken from a human donor in a cohort sampled during active COVID-19.

V and J are TRBV6-5 and TRBJ1-6; 8 bases line up with TRBD1. The junction had 3 bases not matched to a gene; V was cut back by 6 bases and J by 5 bases. Germline lookup yields CDR1 MNHEY and CDR2 SVGAGI. The CDR3 covers 14 residues. CDR3 in amino acids: CASRTDRDNSPLHF. CDR3 in DNA: TGTGCCAGCAGAACGGACAGGGATAATTCACCCCTCCACTTT.

The V and J genes are TRBV3-1 (or the pseudogene TRBV3-2) and TRBJ2-5, with D possibly being TRBD2 (6 bases). This CDR3 is built from 14 residues. With 8 bases removed from V and 5 bases from J, the gap between germline ends came to 18 bases. The germline V gene encodes CDR1 LGHDT and CDR2 YNNKEL (reference sequence). CDR3 residues: CASRPAGLQETQYF. In DNA form, the CDR3 reads TGTGCCAGCCGCCCGGCGGGACTCCAGGAGACCCAGTACTTC.

This clone is a singleton in its sample. DNA for the CDR3: TGCGCCAGCAGCTCCCGACTAGCGGGGGGGAACTACGAGCAGTACTTC. Translated: CASSSRLAGGNYEQYF. The chain has TRBV5-1 and TRBJ2-7, with 14 bases that match TRBD2. The ends lost 3 bases at V and 3 bases at J; junction bases unmatched: 5. The CDR3 contains 16 residues. From germline, CDR1 is SGHRS and CDR2 YFSETQ.

DNA of the CDR3: TGTGCCAGCGAAAGCCCAGGGATGGAGAGAGAGACCCAGTACTTC. This sequence encodes CASESPGMERETQYF. This chain links TRBV5-6 with TRBJ2-5, with D possibly matching TRBD1 (5 bases). V lost 7 bases and J lost 4, with 20 bases in between. Germline values: CDR1 SGHDT, CDR2 YYEEEE. This CDR3 is built from 15 residues.

The gene calls are TRBV5-1 and TRBJ2-3, with 11 bases identical to TRBD1. The ends lost 2 bases at V and 4 bases at J; junction bases unmatched: 3. Germline assignment: CDR1 SGHRS and CDR2 YFSETQ. The CDR3 contains 15 residues. This CDR3 reads CASSFRDRGADTQYF. The CDR3 nucleotides read TGCGCCAGCAGCTTCCGGGACAGGGGGGCAGATACGCAGTATTTT.

This clone was counted a single time. The rearrangement links TRBV21-1 to TRBJ2-7; TRBD2 is the table's D call, not checked against the DNA. TRBV21-1 counts as a pseudogene. This CDR3 spans 16 amino acids. In DNA form, the CDR3 reads TGTGCCAGCAGCAAAGCGGAGGGGAGTCGGACCTACGAGCAGTACTTC. It encodes CASSKAEGSRTYEQYF.

Only a few counts were recorded for this clone. The chain's CDR3 is CASSLIAGAEAFF. Written as DNA, the CDR3 is TGTGCCAGCAGCTTAATTGCGGGGGCTGAAGCTTTCTTT. This chain connects TRBV7-3 to TRBJ1-1; D perhaps matches TRBD1 (5 bases). Trimming stripped 1 base from V and 6 bases from J, with 9 bases between. Germline V gene sequence: CDR1 SGHTA, CDR2 FQGTGA. The CDR3 is 13 amino acids.

This clone was recorded at least ten times. The chain couples TRBV4-3 to TRBJ2-2; a weak D match, TRBD2 (6 bases). The CDR3 is made up of 16 amino acids. CDR1 is LGHNA, CDR2 YSLEER, per germline. Trimming left V 1 base short and J 0 bases short, with 9 bases between. The DNA for the CDR3 is TGCGCCAGCAGCCAAGGTGGCGGGGCGAACACCGGGGAGCTGTTTTTT. This codes for CASSQGGGANTGELFF.

The chain links TRBV3-1 (or the pseudogene TRBV3-2) to TRBJ2-3, with 9 bases lining up with TRBD1. Germline loops: CDR1 LGHDT, CDR2 YNNKEL (reference sequence). The V gene end was trimmed by 4 bases and the J gene end by 8 bases; junction bases not matched to a gene: 16. The CDR3 spans 17 residues. In DNA, the CDR3 is TGTGCCAGCAGCCGGGGGGGCGGACAGGGGACGATGGGTACGCAGTATTTT. Translation gives CASSRGGGQGTMGTQYF.